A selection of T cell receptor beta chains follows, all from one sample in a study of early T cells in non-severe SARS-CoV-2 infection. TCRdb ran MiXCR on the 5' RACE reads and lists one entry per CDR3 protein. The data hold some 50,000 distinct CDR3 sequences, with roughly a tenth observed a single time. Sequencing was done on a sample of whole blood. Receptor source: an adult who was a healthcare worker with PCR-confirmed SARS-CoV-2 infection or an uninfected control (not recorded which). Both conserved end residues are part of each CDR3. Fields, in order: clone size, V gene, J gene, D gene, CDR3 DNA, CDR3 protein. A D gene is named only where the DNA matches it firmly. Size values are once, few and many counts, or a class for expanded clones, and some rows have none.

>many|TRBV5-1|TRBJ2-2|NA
TGCGCCAGCAGACCCACCATAAACACCGGGGAGCTGTTTTTT
CASRPTINTGELFF
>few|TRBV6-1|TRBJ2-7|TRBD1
TGTGCCAGCAGTGGGACAGGGGTGATGAGGGAGCAGTACTTC
CASSGTGVMREQYF
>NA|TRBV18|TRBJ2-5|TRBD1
TGTGCCAGCTCCGGACAGGTAAAAGAGACCCAGTACTTC
CASSGQVKETQYF
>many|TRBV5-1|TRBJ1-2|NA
TGCGCCAGCAGCTTGGAAGGGTACGGTGGCTACACCTTC
CASSLEGYGGYTF
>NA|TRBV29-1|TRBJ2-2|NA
TGCAGCGCCGGGGACTTCGCGAACACCGGGGAGCTGTTTTTT
CSAGDFANTGELFF
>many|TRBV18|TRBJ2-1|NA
TGTGCCAGCTCCGCGCTACAGGCCAATGAGCAGTTCTTC
CASSALQANEQFF
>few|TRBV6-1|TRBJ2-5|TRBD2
TGTGCCAGCAGTGAACAAGCGGGAGGGCCGGAGACCCAGTACTTC
CASSEQAGGPETQYF
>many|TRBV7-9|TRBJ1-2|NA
TGTGCCAGCACCGGGACGCCAAGCGACTATGGCTACACCTTC
CASTGTPSDYGYTF
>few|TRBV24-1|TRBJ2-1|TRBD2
TGTGCCACCAGTGACGGGGGGACTAGCGGGAGAATCAATGAGCAGTTCTTC
CATSDGGTSGRINEQFF
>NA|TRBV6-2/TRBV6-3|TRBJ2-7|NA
TGTGCCAGCAGTTACTCGATTCGACCCCTAGTAGGGTCCTACGAGCAGTACTTC
CASSYSIRPLVGSYEQYF
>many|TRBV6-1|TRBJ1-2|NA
TGTGCCAGCAGTGAAGCCCCTGTCTATGGCTACACCTTC
CASSEAPVYGYTF
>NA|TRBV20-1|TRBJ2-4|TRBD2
TGCAGTGCCCGTAGCGGGTCGGCCAAAAACATTCAGTACTTC
CSARSGSAKNIQYF
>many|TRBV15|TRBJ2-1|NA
TGTGCCACCAGCAGAACGAGGGGGTGGAGCTCCTACAATGAGCAGTTCTTC
CATSRTRGWSSYNEQFF
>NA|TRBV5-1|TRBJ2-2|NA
TGCGCCAGCAGCTGGCGGTTAGGGAAGAACACCGGGGAGCTGTTTTTT
CASSWRLGKNTGELFF
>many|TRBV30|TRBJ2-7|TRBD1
TGTGCCTGGAGGGGACAGGGTCTGGGAGAGCAGTACTTC
CAWRGQGLGEQYF
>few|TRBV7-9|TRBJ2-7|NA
TGTGCCAGCACCATACAGGGACCCTACGAGCAGTACTTC
CASTIQGPYEQYF
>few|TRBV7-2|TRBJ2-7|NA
TGTGCCAGCAGCTTAGTGGTCAGGGAATTCGAGCAGTACTTC
CASSLVVREFEQYF
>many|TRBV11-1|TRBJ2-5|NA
TGTGCCAGCAGCTTATTCTCCTGGGCGCGGAGTCAAGAGACCCAGTACTTC
CASSLFSWARSQETQYF
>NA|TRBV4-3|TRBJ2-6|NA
TGCGCCAGCAGCCAAGAACCCGCCGTTCAGGGTAGGGCCAACGTCCTGACTTTC
CASSQEPAVQGRANVLTF
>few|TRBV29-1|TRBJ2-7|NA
TGCAGCGTTGGGGGCGGCTACGAGCAGTACTTC
CSVGGGYEQYF
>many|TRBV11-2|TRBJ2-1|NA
TGTGCCAGCAGCTCCTTGGGGATCGCCCAGGCTAGGAGGTTCGAGTTCTTC
CASSSLGIAQARRFEFF
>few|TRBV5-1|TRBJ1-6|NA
TGCGCCAGCGTAAATAATCCAACGATCTCCTATAATTCACCCCTCCACTTT
CASVNNPTISYNSPLHF
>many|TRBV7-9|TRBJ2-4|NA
TGTGCCAGCAGCTTCGTAACAACGGGCAAAAACATTCAGTACTTC
CASSFVTTGKNIQYF
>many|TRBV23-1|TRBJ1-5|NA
TGCGCCAGCAGCTACCCCCCGAGGGATAGCAATCAGCCCCAGCATTTT
CASSYPPRDSNQPQHF
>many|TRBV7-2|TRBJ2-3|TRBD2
TGTGCCAGCAGCTTAGACCGGGGGGGCCCTCCTGGCACAGATACGCAGTATTTT
CASSLDRGGPPGTDTQYF
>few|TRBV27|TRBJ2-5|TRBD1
TGTGCCAGCAGAACAGGGGGCGCCTCAGAGACCCAGTACTTC
CASRTGGASETQYF
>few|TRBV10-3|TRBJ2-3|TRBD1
TGTGCCATCAGTGAGACGAAGTTCAGGGGGCAGGATACGCAGTATTTT
CAISETKFRGQDTQYF